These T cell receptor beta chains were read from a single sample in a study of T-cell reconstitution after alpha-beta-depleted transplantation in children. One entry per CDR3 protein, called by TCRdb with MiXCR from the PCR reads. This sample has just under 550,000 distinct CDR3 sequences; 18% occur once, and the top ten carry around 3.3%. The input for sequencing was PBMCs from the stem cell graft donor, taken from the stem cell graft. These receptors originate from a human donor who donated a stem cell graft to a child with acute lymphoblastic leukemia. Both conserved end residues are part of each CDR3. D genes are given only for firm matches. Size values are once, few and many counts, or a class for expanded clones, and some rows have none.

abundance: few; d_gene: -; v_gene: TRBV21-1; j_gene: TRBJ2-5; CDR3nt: TGTGCCAGCAGCAAAGAGGCCAGGGAAGACCGAGAGACCCAGTACTTC; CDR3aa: CASSKEAREDRETQYF
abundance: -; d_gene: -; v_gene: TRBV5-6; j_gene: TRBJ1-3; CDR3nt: TGTGCCAGCAGCTTGTCTTCAGGGGCCGACCCTGGAAACACCATATATTTT; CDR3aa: CASSLSSGADPGNTIYF
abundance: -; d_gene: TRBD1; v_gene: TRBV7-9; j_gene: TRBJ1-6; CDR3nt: TGTGCCAGCAGCGCACTTACAGGACAGGCACGGTCACCCCTCCACTTT; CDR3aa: CASSALTGQARSPLHF
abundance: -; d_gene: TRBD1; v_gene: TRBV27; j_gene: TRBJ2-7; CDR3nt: TGTGCCAGCAGTTGGGCAGGGGGCGCGTACGAGCAGTACTTC; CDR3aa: CASSWAGGAYEQYF
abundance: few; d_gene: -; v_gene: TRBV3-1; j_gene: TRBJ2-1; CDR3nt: TGTGCCAGCAGCCAAGTTGAACACCCAGGGGAGCAGTTCTTC; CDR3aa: CASSQVEHPGEQFF
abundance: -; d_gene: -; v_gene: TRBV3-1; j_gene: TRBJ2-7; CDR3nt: TGTGCCAGCAGCCAAGAAGGTCTAAGCGGCTACGAGCAGTACTTC; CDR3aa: CASSQEGLSGYEQYF
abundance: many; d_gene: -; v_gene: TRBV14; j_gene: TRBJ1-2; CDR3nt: TGTGCCAGCAGCCGGCGGGACCACTATGGCTACACCTTC; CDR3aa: CASSRRDHYGYTF
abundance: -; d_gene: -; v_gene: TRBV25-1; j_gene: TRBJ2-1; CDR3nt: TGTGCCAGCATGAATCAGAGTTGGACGGAAAACAATGAGCAGTTCTTC; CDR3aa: CASMNQSWTENNEQFF
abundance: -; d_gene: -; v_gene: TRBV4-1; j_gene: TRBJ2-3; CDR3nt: TGCGCCAGCAGCCAATTCGTGTCCACAGATACGCAGTATTTT; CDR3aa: CASSQFVSTDTQYF
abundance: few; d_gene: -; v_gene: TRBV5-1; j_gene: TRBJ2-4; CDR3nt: TGCGCCAGCAGCTTGGGGGTCCTTAGAACGGACATTCAGTACTTC; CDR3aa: CASSLGVLRTDIQYF
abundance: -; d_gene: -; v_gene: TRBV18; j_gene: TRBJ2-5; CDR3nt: TGTGCCAGCTTGACAGGATCCCAAGAGACCCAGTACTTC; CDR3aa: CASLTGSQETQYF
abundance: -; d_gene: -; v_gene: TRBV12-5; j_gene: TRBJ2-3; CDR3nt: TGTGCTAGTGTTCGAAGCACAGATACGCAGTATTTT; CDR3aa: CASVRSTDTQYF
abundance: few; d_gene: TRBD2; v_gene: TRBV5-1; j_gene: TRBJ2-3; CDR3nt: TGCGCCAGCAGCTCCCAGACTAGCGGGACGTGGCTGTATTTT; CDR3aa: CASSSQTSGTWLYF
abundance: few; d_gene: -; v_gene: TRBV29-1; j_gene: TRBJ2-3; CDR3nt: TGCAGCGCCCTCGACCGGGGGACGCAGTATTTT; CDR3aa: CSALDRGTQYF
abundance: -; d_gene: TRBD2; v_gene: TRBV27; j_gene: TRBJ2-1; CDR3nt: TGTGCCAGCAGTTTGCCCGGGACTAGAGTCCACAATGAGCAGTTCTTC; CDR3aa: CASSLPGTRVHNEQFF
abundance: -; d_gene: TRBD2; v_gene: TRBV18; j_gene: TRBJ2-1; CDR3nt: TGTGCCAGCTCACCACCCACTAGCGGAGGGGTCTACAATGAGCAGTTCTTC; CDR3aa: CASSPPTSGGVYNEQFF
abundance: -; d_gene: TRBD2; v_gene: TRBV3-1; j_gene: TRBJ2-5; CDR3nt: TGTGCCAGCAGCCGAGGGACTAGCGGGAGTGAGACCCAGTACTTC; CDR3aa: CASSRGTSGSETQYF
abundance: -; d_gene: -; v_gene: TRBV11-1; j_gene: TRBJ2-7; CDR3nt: TGTGCCAGCAGCTTATACGGCGACGAGCAGTACTTC; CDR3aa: CASSLYGDEQYF
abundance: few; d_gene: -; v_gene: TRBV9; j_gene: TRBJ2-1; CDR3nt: TGTGCCAGCAGCGTAGACCCTTACCAAGTGACCTACAATGAGCAGTTCTTC; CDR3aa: CASSVDPYQVTYNEQFF
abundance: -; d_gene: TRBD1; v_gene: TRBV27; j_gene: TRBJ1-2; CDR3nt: TGTGCCAGCAGTTTATATGGGACAGGGATCCCCAAGACCTATGGCTACACCTTC; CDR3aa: CASSLYGTGIPKTYGYTF
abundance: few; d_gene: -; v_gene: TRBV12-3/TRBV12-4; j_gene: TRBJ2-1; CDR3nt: TGTGCCAGCAGGACGACAGTCTACAATGAGCAGTTCTTC; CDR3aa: CASRTTVYNEQFF
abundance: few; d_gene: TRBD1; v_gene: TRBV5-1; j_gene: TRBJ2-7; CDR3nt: TGCGCCAGCAGCTTCGGTGGGACAGGGGTAGTCGAGCAGTACTTC; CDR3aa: CASSFGGTGVVEQYF
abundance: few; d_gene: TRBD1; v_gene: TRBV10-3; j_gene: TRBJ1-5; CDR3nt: TGTGCCATCAGAGACAGGGAGTATCAGCCCCAGCATTTT; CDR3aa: CAIRDREYQPQHF
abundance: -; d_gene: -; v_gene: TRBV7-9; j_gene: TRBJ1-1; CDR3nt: TGTGCCAGCTATTCGATCGGCACTGAAGCTTTCTTT; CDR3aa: CASYSIGTEAFF
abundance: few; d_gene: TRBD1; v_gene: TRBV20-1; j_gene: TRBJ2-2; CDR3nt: TGCAGTGCTAGAGAATTGAGAGAGGGGGCCGGCGGGGAGCTGTTTTTT; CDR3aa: CSARELREGAGGELFF
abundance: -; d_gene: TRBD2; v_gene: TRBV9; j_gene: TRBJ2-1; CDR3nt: TGTGCCAGCAGCCCAGGGACTAGCGTTTACAATGAGCAGTTCTTC; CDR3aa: CASSPGTSVYNEQFF
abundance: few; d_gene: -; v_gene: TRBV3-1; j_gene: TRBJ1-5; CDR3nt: TGTGCCACCGGAGACGGAGGTCAGCCCCAGCATTTT; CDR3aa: CATGDGGQPQHF
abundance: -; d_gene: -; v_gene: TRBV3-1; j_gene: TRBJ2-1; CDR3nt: TGTGCCAGCAGCCACAGGGCCCCGGAGCAGTTCTTC; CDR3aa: CASSHRAPEQFF
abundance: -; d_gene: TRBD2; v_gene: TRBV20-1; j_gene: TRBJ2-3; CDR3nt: TGCAGTGCTACCCTGGGACTAGCGGGAGTCGGAACGCAGTATTTT; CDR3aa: CSATLGLAGVGTQYF
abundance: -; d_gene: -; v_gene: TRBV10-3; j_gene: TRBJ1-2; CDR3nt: TGTGCCATCAGTGAGTCTGAAGTGACAGCCGAAGATGGCTACACCTTC; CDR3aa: CAISESEVTAEDGYTF
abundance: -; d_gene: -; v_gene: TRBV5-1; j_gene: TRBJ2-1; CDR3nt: TGCGCCAGCAGCTTGGGCCGCGGGAACAATGAGCAGTTCTTC; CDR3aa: CASSLGRGNNEQFF
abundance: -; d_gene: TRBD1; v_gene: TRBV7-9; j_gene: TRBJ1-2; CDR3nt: TGTGCCAGCAGCTCGAACGACAGGGAACTCAACTATGGCTACACCTTC; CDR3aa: CASSSNDRELNYGYTF
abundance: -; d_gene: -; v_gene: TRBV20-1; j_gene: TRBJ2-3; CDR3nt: TGCAGTGCGATTCCCCCCCAGGTCCGAAACGCAGATACGCAGTATTTT; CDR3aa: CSAIPPQVRNADTQYF
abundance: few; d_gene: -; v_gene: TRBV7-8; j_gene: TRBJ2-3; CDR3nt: TGTGCCAGCAGGAACAAGCGGACGGACACAGATACGCAGTATTTT; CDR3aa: CASRNKRTDTDTQYF
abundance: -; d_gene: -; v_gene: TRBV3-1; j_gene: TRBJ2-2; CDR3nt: TGTGCCAGCAGCCAAGTGAGGGGACCCGGGGAGCTGTTTTTT; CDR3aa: CASSQVRGPGELFF
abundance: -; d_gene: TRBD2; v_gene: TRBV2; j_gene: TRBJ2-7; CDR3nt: TGTGCCAGCAGCGCCGGGACTAGCTGGAGCTACGAGCAGTACTTC; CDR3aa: CASSAGTSWSYEQYF
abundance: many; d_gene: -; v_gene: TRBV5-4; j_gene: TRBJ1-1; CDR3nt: TGTGCCAGCAGCTTCGCGGGGAACACTGAAGCTTTCTTT; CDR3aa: CASSFAGNTEAFF
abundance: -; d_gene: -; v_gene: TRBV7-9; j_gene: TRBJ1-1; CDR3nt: TGTGCCAGCCAGCCGCACGACACTGAAGCTTTCTTT; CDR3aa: CASQPHDTEAFF
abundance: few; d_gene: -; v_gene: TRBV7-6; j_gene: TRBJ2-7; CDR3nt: TGTGCCAGCAGCTTAGCAACAGGGCTGGTGGGTGACGAGCAGTACTTC; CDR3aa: CASSLATGLVGDEQYF
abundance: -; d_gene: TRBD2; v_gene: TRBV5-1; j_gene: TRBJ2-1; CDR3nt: TGCGCCAGCAGCTTTGCTAGCGGGGGGAGGGATGAGCAGTTCTTC; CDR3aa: CASSFASGGRDEQFF
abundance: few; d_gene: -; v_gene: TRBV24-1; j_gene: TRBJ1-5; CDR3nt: TGTGCCACCAGTGAAACCACCACAGGGAGTCAGCCCCAGCATTTT; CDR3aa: CATSETTTGSQPQHF
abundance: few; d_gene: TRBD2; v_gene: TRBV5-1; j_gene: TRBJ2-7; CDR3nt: TGCGCCAGCAGCTACCTGCCAGCGGGGAGCTCCTACGAGCAGTACTTC; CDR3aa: CASSYLPAGSSYEQYF